These T cell receptor beta chains were read from a single sample in a study of T cell responses to AZD1222 COVID-19 vaccine. Profiling relied on immunoSEQ multiplex PCR, and the TCRdb table lists in-frame clones only, not all of them. The table shows about 150,000 clones, with roughly 85% occurring only once. The source material was peripheral blood, sampled on day 0 of AZD1222 vaccination. These receptors all stem from an adult in good health. Each CDR3 is given with its conserved first and last residue. D genes are given only for firm matches. Size tells how often a clone was seen (once, few, many) or the class of an expanded clone, and some rows leave it out.

cdr3_aa: CASSLTGTTYNEQFF
cdr3_nt: TGTGCCAGCAGCCTGACCGGGACTACCTACAATGAGCAGTTCTTC
d_call: TRBD2
v_call: TRBV3-1/TRBV3-2
clone_size: .
j_call: TRBJ2-1

cdr3_aa: CASSFPDAPLHF
cdr3_nt: TGTGCCAGCAGCTTCCCCGATGCACCCCTCCACTTT
d_call: .
v_call: TRBV11-2
clone_size: .
j_call: TRBJ1-6

cdr3_aa: CASSLTVSREAFF
cdr3_nt: TGTGCCAGCAGCTTGACGGTATCTCGTGAGGCTTTCTTT
d_call: .
v_call: TRBV5-6
clone_size: .
j_call: TRBJ1-1

cdr3_aa: CASSRAGLSHGYTF
cdr3_nt: TGTGCCAGTAGTCGGGCAGGCCTCTCCCATGGCTACACCTTC
d_call: .
v_call: TRBV19
clone_size: .
j_call: TRBJ1-2

cdr3_aa: CASNSQGGSGETQYF
cdr3_nt: TGTGCCAGTAACTCTCAGGGAGGGAGTGGAGAGACCCAGTACTTC
d_call: TRBD2
v_call: TRBV19
clone_size: .
j_call: TRBJ2-5

cdr3_aa: CSGWRNTEAFF
cdr3_nt: TGCAGCGGGTGGCGGAACACTGAAGCTTTCTTT
d_call: .
v_call: TRBV20-1
clone_size: .
j_call: TRBJ1-1

cdr3_aa: CASSFSGTGRTGELFF
cdr3_nt: TGTGCCAGCTCTTTCTCCGGGACAGGTCGGACCGGGGAGCTGTTTTTT
d_call: TRBD1
v_call: TRBV27
clone_size: .
j_call: TRBJ2-2

cdr3_aa: CASSGTGDEKLFF
cdr3_nt: TGCGCCAGCAGCGGGACAGGGGACGAAAAACTGTTTTTT
d_call: TRBD1
v_call: TRBV5-1
clone_size: .
j_call: TRBJ1-4

cdr3_aa: CASRVRGDQEDTQYF
cdr3_nt: TGTGCCAGCAGGGTCCGGGGCGATCAAGAGGATACGCAGTATTTT
d_call: .
v_call: TRBV6-5
clone_size: .
j_call: TRBJ2-3

cdr3_aa: CASSFLQGHEKLFF
cdr3_nt: TGTGCCAGCAGTTTTCTTCAGGGACACGAAAAACTGTTTTTT
d_call: .
v_call: TRBV28
clone_size: .
j_call: TRBJ1-4

cdr3_aa: CAWSVPLSTGSVPQHF
cdr3_nt: TGTGCCTGGAGTGTACCCTTGTCTACAGGGTCGGTGCCCCAGCATTTT
d_call: .
v_call: TRBV30
clone_size: .
j_call: TRBJ1-5

cdr3_aa: CAISEYGELAGENEQFF
cdr3_nt: TGTGCCATCAGTGAGTACGGGGAACTAGCGGGAGAAAATGAGCAGTTCTTC
d_call: TRBD2
v_call: TRBV10-3
clone_size: once
j_call: TRBJ2-1

cdr3_aa: CASSLYGGRQPQHF
cdr3_nt: TGTGCCAGCAGTTTATACGGGGGCAGGCAGCCCCAGCATTTT
d_call: .
v_call: TRBV28
clone_size: .
j_call: TRBJ1-5